The present TCR beta chain was sequenced within a study of T cell changes during pregnancy in multiple sclerosis. Sequenced by immunoSEQ multiplex PCR; TCRdb stores in-frame clones only, minus some. The table lists tens of thousands of clones, over 85% of them singletons. J gave up 4 bases and V 5 bases, and 8 bases lay outside the gene matches. The CDR3 sequence is 14 residues long. Germline V lookup: CDR1 SGHTA, CDR2 FQGNSA. The sequence derives from a female donor with multiple sclerosis, enrolled in a pregnancy study. The chain uses TRBV7-2 and TRBJ2-7, with 7 positions matching TRBD1. The material was peripheral blood, obtained in the second trimester of pregnancy. CDR3 protein: CASSPGQVYYEQYF. In DNA form, the CDR3 reads TGTGCCAGCAGCCCCGGACAGGTTTATTACGAGCAGTACTTC.